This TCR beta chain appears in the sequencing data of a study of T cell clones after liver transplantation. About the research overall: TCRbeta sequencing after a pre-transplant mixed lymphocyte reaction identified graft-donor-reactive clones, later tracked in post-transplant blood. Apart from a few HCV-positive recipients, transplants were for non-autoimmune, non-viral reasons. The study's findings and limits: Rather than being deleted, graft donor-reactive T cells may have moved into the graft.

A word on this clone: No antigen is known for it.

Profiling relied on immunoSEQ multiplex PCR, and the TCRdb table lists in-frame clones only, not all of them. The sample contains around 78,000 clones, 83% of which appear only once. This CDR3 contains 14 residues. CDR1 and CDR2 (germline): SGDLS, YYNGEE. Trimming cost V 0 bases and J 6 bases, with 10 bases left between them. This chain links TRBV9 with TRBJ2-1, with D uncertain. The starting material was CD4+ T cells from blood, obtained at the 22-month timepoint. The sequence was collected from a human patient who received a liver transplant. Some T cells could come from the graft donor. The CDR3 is CASSVAPPFNEQFF. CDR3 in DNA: TGTGCCAGCAGCGTAGCCCCCCCTTTCAATGAGCAGTTCTTC. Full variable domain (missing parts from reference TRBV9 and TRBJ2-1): DSGVTQTPKHLITATGQRVTLRCSPRSGDLSVYWYQQSLDQGLQFLIQYYNGEERAKGNILERFSAQQFPDLHSELNLSSLELGDSALYFCASSVAPPFNEQFFGPGTRLTVL.